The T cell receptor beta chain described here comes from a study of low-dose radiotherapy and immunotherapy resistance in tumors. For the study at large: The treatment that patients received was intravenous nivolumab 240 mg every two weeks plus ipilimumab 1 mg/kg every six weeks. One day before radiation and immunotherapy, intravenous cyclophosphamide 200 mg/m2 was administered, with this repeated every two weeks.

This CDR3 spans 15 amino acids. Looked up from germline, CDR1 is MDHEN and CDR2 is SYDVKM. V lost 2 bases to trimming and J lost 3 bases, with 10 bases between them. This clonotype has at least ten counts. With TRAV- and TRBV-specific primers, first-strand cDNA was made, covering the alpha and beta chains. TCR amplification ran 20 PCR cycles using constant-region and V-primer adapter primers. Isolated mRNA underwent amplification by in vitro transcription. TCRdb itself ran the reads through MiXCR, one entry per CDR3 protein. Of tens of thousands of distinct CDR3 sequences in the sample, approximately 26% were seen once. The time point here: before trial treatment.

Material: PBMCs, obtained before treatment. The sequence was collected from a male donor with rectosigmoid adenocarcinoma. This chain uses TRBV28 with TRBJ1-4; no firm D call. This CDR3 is CASSLQGYPNEKLFF. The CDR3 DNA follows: TGTGCCAGCAGTTTACAAGGATACCCTAATGAAAAACTGTTTTTT.